These T cell receptor beta chains were read from a single sample in a study of blood T cell repertoires in COVID-19. Generated by immunoSEQ multiplex PCR, the TCRdb table keeps only in-frame clones and is missing some. The table lists over 250,000 clones, approximately 83% of them singletons, with 9.5% to 11% in the top ten. The sample consisted of peripheral blood. The receptors were gathered from a woman in her seventies with acute or convalescent COVID-19. Both conserved end residues are part of each CDR3. The order of the fields is J gene, clone size, V gene, D gene, CDR3 protein, CDR3 DNA. D genes are given only for firm matches. Size tells how often a clone was seen (once, few, many) or the class of an expanded clone, and some rows leave it out.

>TRBJ2-5|-|TRBV11-2|TRBD1
CASSSWMDRGETQYF
TGTGCCAGCAGCTCCTGGATGGACAGGGGAGAGACCCAGTACTTC
>TRBJ1-3|-|TRBV19|-
CASTFRGGRDDNTIYF
TGTGCCAGTACCTTTAGGGGCGGGAGAGATGACAACACCATATATTTT
>TRBJ1-2|few|TRBV5-1|-
CASSLAGAYSQGADGYTF
TGCGCCAGCAGCTTGGCAGGGGCTTATTCGCAGGGAGCAGATGGCTACACCTTC
>TRBJ1-2|-|TRBV27|TRBD1
CATATGAGNGYTF
TGTGCCACCGCGACAGGGGCGGGTAATGGCTACACCTTC
>TRBJ1-1|-|TRBV6-5|-
CASSLLGAVNTEAFF
TGTGCCAGCAGCCTACTCGGAGCTGTGAACACTGAAGCTTTCTTT
>TRBJ2-4|once|TRBV5-5|-
CASSQIIEGLAKNIQYF
TGTGCCAGCAGCCAAATTATTGAGGGATTAGCCAAAAACATTCAGTACTTC
>TRBJ2-5|-|TRBV6-5|-
CATHGGAETQYF
TGTGCCACCCATGGGGGGGCGGAGACCCAGTACTTC
>TRBJ2-1|-|TRBV11-2|-
CASSLYRGGDEQFF
TGTGCCAGCAGCTTGTACAGGGGAGGTGATGAGCAGTTCTTC
>TRBJ2-3|-|TRBV5-4|-
CASSLRLEGSTQYF
TGTGCCAGCAGCTTGAGACTAGAGGGGAGTACGCAGTATTTT
>TRBJ1-2|-|TRBV24-1|TRBD1
CATSDPTDRSGYTF
TGTGCCACCAGTGACCCTACGGACAGGAGTGGCTACACCTTC
>TRBJ1-4|-|TRBV11-3|TRBD1
CASSPHRNKDRGYEKLFF
TGTGCCAGCAGCCCGCACCGAAACAAGGACAGGGGGTATGAAAAACTGTTTTTT
>TRBJ2-3|once|TRBV7-9|TRBD1
CASSQPSGTVQLYTDTQYF
TGTGCCAGCAGCCAACCCTCCGGGACAGTGCAACTTTACACAGATACGCAGTATTTT
>TRBJ1-6|-|TRBV25-1|TRBD1
CASSRGQSPLHF
TGTGCCAGCAGCAGGGGGCAATCACCCCTCCACTTT
>TRBJ2-5|-|TRBV5-1|TRBD2
CASSTGGLGETQYF
TGCGCCAGCAGCACGGGGGGGCTGGGAGAGACCCAGTACTTC
>TRBJ1-3|-|TRBV19|-
CANPRGTSGNTIYF
TGTGCCAATCCTAGGGGAACCTCTGGAAACACCATATATTTT
>TRBJ2-2|-|TRBV18|-
CASSPARGPGELFF
TGTGCCAGCTCACCAGCGCGGGGGCCCGGGGAGCTGTTTTTT
>TRBJ1-1|few|TRBV29-1|-
CSVVQGLGAFF
TGCAGCGTTGTTCAGGGTTTGGGGGCTTTCTTT
>TRBJ2-7|once|TRBV5-1|-
CASSPGAGYEQYF
TGCGCCAGCAGCCCGGGAGCGGGCTACGAGCAGTACTTC
>TRBJ1-2|-|TRBV6-5|TRBD1
CASSSVTGSGYTF
TGTGCCAGCAGTTCCGTGACAGGGAGTGGCTACACCTTC
>TRBJ1-4|-|TRBV7-8|-
CASSLGVREKLFF
TGTGCCAGCAGCTTAGGTGTGAGGGAAAAACTGTTTTTT
>TRBJ1-1|-|TRBV6-6|-
CASRASGDTEAFF
TGTGCCAGCAGGGCCAGCGGGGATACTGAAGCTTTCTTT
>TRBJ2-5|-|TRBV30|TRBD1
CAWSVTRPGQGKETQYF
TGTGCCTGGAGTGTTACGAGACCGGGACAGGGGAAAGAGACCCAGTACTTC
>TRBJ2-1|-|TRBV6-6|TRBD1
CASSRRGTGSSYNEQFF
TGTGCCAGCAGCCGACGGGGGACAGGCAGCTCCTACAATGAGCAGTTCTTC
>TRBJ1-3|-|TRBV2|TRBD1
CASRGDRARNTIYF
TGTGCCAGCAGGGGGGACAGGGCCAGAAACACCATATATTTT
>TRBJ1-6|-|TRBV7-6|TRBD1
CASSSTLQGTGSPLHF
TGTGCCAGCAGCTCCACCCTACAGGGGACGGGGTCACCCCTCCACTTT
>TRBJ1-2|-|TRBV7-9|-
CASSLEGYGYTF
TGTGCCAGCAGCTTAGAGGGGTATGGCTACACCTTC
>TRBJ1-1|-|TRBV29-1|-
CSVVTVNLNTEAFF
TGCAGCGTTGTGACAGTCAACTTGAACACTGAAGCTTTCTTT
>TRBJ1-6|-|TRBV9|-
CASSVGGSGSPLHF
TGTGCCAGCAGCGTAGGAGGCAGCGGTTCACCCCTCCACTTT
>TRBJ2-4|-|TRBV7-2|-
CASSLGRQLNIQYF
TGTGCCAGCAGCTTAGGACGACAGTTAAACATTCAGTACTTC
>TRBJ2-3|-|TRBV14|TRBD1
CASSPGTGAADTQYF
TGTGCCAGCAGCCCCGGGACAGGGGCCGCAGATACGCAGTATTTT
>TRBJ1-1|-|TRBV6-5|TRBD1
CASSPNRGSTEAFF
TGTGCCAGCAGTCCAAACAGGGGATCCACTGAAGCTTTCTTT
>TRBJ2-3|-|TRBV12-3/TRBV12-4|-
CASSTPYTQYF
TGTGCCAGCAGCACCCCCTACACGCAGTATTTT
>TRBJ1-1|-|TRBV19|TRBD1
CASSDPRDRGNTEAFF
TGTGCCAGTAGTGATCCCCGGGACAGAGGGAACACTGAAGCTTTCTTT
>TRBJ2-3|-|TRBV7-3|-
CASSLEGTDTQYF
TGTGCCAGCAGCTTAGAGGGCACAGATACGCAGTATTTT
>TRBJ1-2|-|TRBV5-1|-
CASSLQGFGYTF
TGCGCCAGCAGCTTGCAGGGATTTGGCTACACCTTC
>TRBJ1-2|once|TRBV7-9|-
CASSGGVNYGYTF
TGTGCCAGCAGCGGGGGGGTGAACTATGGCTACACCTTC
>TRBJ2-3|-|TRBV4-1|TRBD2
CASSQPGLTLRDTQYF
TGCGCCAGCAGCCAGCCGGGACTAACTCTAAGGGATACGCAGTATTTT
>TRBJ1-2|-|TRBV5-6|-
CASSLYRPDYGYTF
TGTGCCAGCAGCCTGTACAGACCGGACTATGGCTACACCTTC
>TRBJ1-1|once|TRBV6-4|-
CASRDQGWAFF
TGTGCCAGCAGGGATCAGGGCTGGGCTTTCTTT
>TRBJ2-2|-|TRBV4-1|TRBD2
CATRGLAINTGELFF
TGCGCCACCCGGGGACTAGCTATCAACACCGGGGAGCTGTTTTTT
>TRBJ1-1|-|TRBV6-5|TRBD1
CASTKPGQLNTEAFF
TGTGCCAGCACCAAACCGGGACAGCTGAACACTGAAGCTTTCTTT